These 6 T cell receptor beta chains came from one sample sequenced in a study of blood T cell repertoires in COVID-19. Produced via immunoSEQ multiplex PCR; TCRdb's table is partial and in-frame only. The table records 300,000 to 350,000 clones, roughly 85% of them present only once. What was sequenced was PBMCs or T cells enriched from blood (not recorded which). These receptors were taken from a man aged 30-40 years who had recovered from COVID-19.

A note on this clone: Different DNA sequences within this sample yield the same CDR3. The gene calls are TRBV11-1 and TRBJ1-2; 10 bases fit TRBD1. V lost 5 bases and J lost 6; bases outside the gene matches: 3. Germline-derived CDR1 and CDR2 are SGHAT and FQDESV (reference sequence). This CDR3 is built from 13 residues. The CDR3 DNA follows: TGTGCCAGCAGCCCAGACAGGGGGCATGGCTACACCTTC. Amino acids: CASSPDRGHGYTF.

This clone was picked up many times. V and J are TRBV4-3 and TRBJ1-2; D uncertain. This CDR3 contains 16 residues. Germline loops: CDR1 LGHNA, CDR2 YSLEER. Trimming stripped 0 bases from V and 4 bases from J, with 15 bases between. The CDR3 nucleotides read TGCGCCAGCAGCCAAGACCCTCAAGAAAGCATCTATGGCTACACCTTC. It codes for CASSQDPQESIYGYTF.

The chain is built from TRBV10-3 and TRBJ2-1; 9 positions agree with TRBD2. Germline V lookup: CDR1 ENHRY, CDR2 SYGVKD. Unmatched junction bases numbered 11, after V lost 1 base and J lost 7 bases. The CDR3 length is 17 residues. CDR3 protein: CAISEFSGGADWNEQFF. CDR3 nucleotide sequence: TGTGCCATCAGTGAGTTTAGCGGGGGCGCGGATTGGAATGAGCAGTTCTTC.

V is TRBV29-1 and J is TRBJ2-1; 16 bases map to TRBD2. Per germline, CDR1 SQVTM and CDR2 ANQGSEA. The CDR3 runs 17 residues. Trimming at V came to 7 bases and at J to 2 bases, leaving 8 bases not matched to a gene. CDR3 sequence reads: CSAEGLAGGAAYNEQFF. The CDR3 DNA sequence: TGCAGCGCCGAGGGACTAGCGGGGGGGGCCGCCTACAATGAGCAGTTCTTC.

The chain is built from TRBV10-3 and TRBJ1-6; 8 nucleotides match TRBD1. The germline gives CDR1 ENHRY, CDR2 SYGVKD. The CDR3 length is 13 residues. V lost 7 bases to trimming and J lost 7 bases; unmatched junction nucleotides: 3. CDR3 region: CAIKGTGNSPLHF. The CDR3 DNA reads TGTGCCATCAAGGGGACAGGAAATTCACCCCTCCACTTT.

This clone was found a few times. The chain combines TRBV27 with TRBJ2-1, with 10 bases matching TRBD2. This CDR3 is 18 amino acids long. The ends lost 6 bases at V and 6 bases at J; junction bases unmatched: 17. Per germline, CDR1 MNHEY and CDR2 SMNVEV (reference sequence). The CDR3 coding sequence is TGTGCCAGCAGCTTAACCCGGGGCGCTAGCGGGGGTCGCAATGAGCAGTTCTTC. As protein: CASSLTRGASGGRNEQFF.